This T cell receptor (beta chain) was recovered during a study of shared clonotypes between healthy human individuals. Regarding the study as a whole: Investigators collected only blood, and repertoires in tissues likely differ.

A note on this clone: Its matching antigen is unknown.

Repertoires were generated with immunoSEQ multiplex PCR, while TCRdb's copy carries only in-frame clones and drops some. The table includes roughly 590,000 clones, around 95% detected once. Positively selected for CCR7, the CD45RO-negative cells used as naive CD8 cells excluded terminally differentiated effector memory CD45RA+ cells. Material: naive CD8+ T cells sorted from blood. The receptor's source is a woman younger than 45 in good health.

Here the CDR3 DNA reads TGTGCCAGCTCCGGACTAGCGGGACCCACAGATACGCAGTATTTT. Protein: CASSGLAGPTDTQYF. The chain is built from TRBV28 and TRBJ2-3; 12 bases align to TRBD2. This CDR3 is 15 amino acids long. Trimming cost V 8 bases and J 2 bases; bases outside gene matches: 5. The germline CDR1 and CDR2 sequences are MDHEN and SYDVKM.